The clone carrying this TCR beta chain was observed once. The entry originates in a study of blood T cells in healthy people across ages. A second 7 to 11 cycle PCR used barcoded and J-beta primers. Researchers report that each sample yielded at least 3 million CDR3-containing paired-end reads. From the 5' RACE reads, TCRdb called clonotypes with MiXCR, one entry per CDR3 protein. Among about 640,000 distinct CDR3 sequences listed, approximately 30% were seen once. The V and J ends lost 5 bases and 9 bases respectively, with 20 bases between them. CDR1 and CDR2 from the germline V gene are SGHVS and FQNEAQ. The CDR3 is 15 amino acids.

The sequenced sample consisted of blood. This chain connects TRBV7-8 to TRBJ1-5; a weak D match, TRBD1 (5 bases). This clonotype was obtained from a woman of 80 years or more in good health. CDR3: CASSITAGSRRPQHF. The CDR3 bases are TGTGCCAGCAGCATCACAGCAGGGTCCCGAAGGCCCCAGCATTTT. Full variable domain (missing parts from reference TRBV7-8 and TRBJ1-5): GAGVSQSPRYKVAKRGQDVALRCDPISGHVSLFWYQQALGQGPEFLTYFQNEAQLDKSGLPSDRFFAERPEGSVSTLKIQRTQQEDSAVYLCASSITAGSRRPQHFGDGTRLSIL.